These 27 T cell receptor beta chains share one sample of origin, sequenced in a study of cytomegalovirus exposure and HLA in healthy donors. Primers included in the PCR were 60 Vbeta and 13 Jbeta primers. The repertoire was sequenced with immunoSEQ multiplex PCR; TCRdb's copy has only in-frame clones and lacks some. The table has 120,000 to 150,000 clones, roughly four fifths seen once. Sequences were obtained from PBMCs. The receptors originated from a male donor in good health and CMV-seronegative.

The rearrangement uses TRBV9 and TRBJ2-3, with D maybe TRBD2 (6 bases). The CDR3 extends over 16 amino acids. Trimming took 3 bases from V and 2 from J, leaving 16 bases between them. Germline CDR1 is SGDLS and CDR2 is YYNGEE. CDR3 DNA: TGTGCCAGCAGCGCCTATCTCGGCGGGGACACAGATACGCAGTATTTT. This translates into CASSAYLGGDTDTQYF.

A remark on this clone: Sequence at one end of the junction differs from germline and may be a read error. The chain recombines TRBV7-2 with TRBJ1-1; weak D call: TRBD1 (5 bases). Germline V gene sequence: CDR1 SGHTA, CDR2 FQGNSA. The CDR3 totals 11 residues. The CDR3 loop reads CASSSTVGQFF. In DNA, the CDR3 is TGTGCCAGCAGCTCGACAGTGGGCCAATTTTTT.

The chain has TRBV7-8 and TRBJ2-6; 9 bases line up with TRBD1. The V and J ends lost 0 bases and 0 bases, in that order; junction bases with no gene match: 15. Germline CDR1 reads SGHVS; CDR2 reads FQNEAQ. The CDR3 consists of 22 residues. The DNA of the CDR3 is TGTGCCAGCAGCTTAGCGGAGGACCCGGGACAGGGAACATTCTCTGGGGCCAACGTCCTGACTTTC. Its protein product is CASSLAEDPGQGTFSGANVLTF.

The chain couples TRBV10-3 to TRBJ1-4, with a weak D call TRBD1 (6 bases). From germline, CDR1 is ENHRY and CDR2 SYGVKD. V lost 10 bases, J lost 7 bases, and 13 bases lay in between. The CDR3 spans 12 residues. The CDR3 coding sequence is TGTGCCACCTCGGGGGGCGGTGAAAAACTGTTTTTT. It is translated as CATSGGGEKLFF.

J is TRBJ2-3 and V is TRBV6-1, with TRBD2 matching over 7 bases. There are 14 residues in the CDR3. The ends lost 6 bases at V and 2 bases at J; junction bases unmatched: 5. Germline V gives CDR1 MNHNS, CDR2 SASEGT. CDR3 bases: TGTGCCAGCAGCGGGGGGACCTACACAGATACGCAGTATTTT. It codes for CASSGGTYTDTQYF.

The CDR3, as DNA: TGCGCCAGCAGCAGGCCAGGGGCCTACGAGCAGTACTTC. Amino acids: CASSRPGAYEQYF. This chain connects TRBV23-1 to TRBJ2-7, with D maybe TRBD1 (6 bases). TRBV23-1 is an ORF for which the function is uncertain. CDR3 length equals 13 residues. Trimming removed 6 bases at V and 2 bases at J, with 11 bases between.

The chain couples TRBV13 to TRBJ2-7, with a weak D call TRBD1 (6 bases). This CDR3 is built from 18 residues. Germline CDR1 PRHDT, CDR2 FYEKMQ (reference sequence). V was cut by 0 bases and J by 1 base, with 19 bases left in between. The CDR3 nucleotides are TGTGCCAGCAGCTTAGGCGGCATGCGGTGGGGGCCATCCTACGAGCAGTACTTC. It encodes CASSLGGMRWGPSYEQYF.

With respect to this clone: This sample also contains other DNA sequences that code for the same CDR3. The genes are TRBV7-9 and TRBJ1-1; D might be TRBD1 (6 bases). V shed 5 bases and J shed 3 bases, with 13 bases lying between them. The CDR3 is 14 amino acids. Germline loops: CDR1 SEHNR, CDR2 FQNEAQ (reference sequence). This chain's CDR3 is CASSNIGGDTEAFF. In nucleotides, the CDR3 is TGTGCCAGCAGCAATATAGGGGGGGACACTGAAGCTTTCTTT.

This sequence joins TRBV4-1 and TRBJ2-7; TRBD1 matches 7 bases. The germline gives CDR1 MGHRA, CDR2 YSYEKL. The CDR3 length is 15 residues. Losses at the gene ends were 1 base for V and 0 bases for J; bases not matched to a gene: 3. CDR3 nucleotide sequence: TGCGCCAGCAGCCAAGTCACAGGGGTCTCCTACGAGCAGTACTTC. As protein: CASSQVTGVSYEQYF.

This clone has a single count. The J gene is TRBJ2-7, the V gene TRBV28, with 12 bases aligning to TRBD1. The CDR3 length is 16 residues. V was clipped by 4 bases and J by 4 bases; unmatched bases: 8. CDR1 and CDR2 from the germline V gene are MDHEN and SYDVKM. CDR3 protein: CASSSPGQGALYEQYF. The CDR3 region has the DNA TGTGCCAGCAGTTCTCCGGGACAGGGGGCCTTATACGAGCAGTACTTC.

The V gene is TRBV7-9, the J gene TRBJ1-4; D remains unclear. Germline V lookup: CDR1 SEHNR, CDR2 FQNEAQ (reference sequence). The CDR3 sequence is 12 residues long. V lost 4 bases to trimming and J lost 7 bases, with 7 bases between them. CDR3 bases: TGTGCCAGCAGCTCCTCCAGTGAAAAACTGTTTTTT. It encodes CASSSSSEKLFF.

This clone has a handful of counts. The chain is built from TRBV2 and TRBJ2-3, with D possibly matching TRBD2 (5 bases). With 4 bases removed from V and 2 bases from J, the gap between germline ends came to 13 bases. Germline V gene data show CDR1 as SNHLY and CDR2 as FYNNEI. The length of the CDR3 is 15 residues. The CDR3 loop reads CASSGVGRLTDTQYF. The CDR3 bases are TGTGCCAGCAGTGGGGTAGGGAGACTCACAGATACGCAGTATTTT.

The chain employs TRBV7-2 and TRBJ1-2, with no clear D. This CDR3 has 11 residues. Trimming took off 7 bases at V and 8 bases at J, with 11 bases between the two ends. CDR1 and CDR2 (germline): SGHTA, FQGNSA. CDR3 protein: CASTEGGGYTF. The CDR3 DNA reads TGTGCCAGCACGGAAGGAGGCGGCTACACCTTC. The complete variable domain, with remaining parts taken from reference TRBV7-2 and TRBJ1-2, reads GAGVSQSPSNKVTEKGKDVELRCDPISGHTALYWYRQSLGQGLEFLIYFQGNSAPDKSGLPSDRFSAERTGGSVSTLTIQRTQQEDSAVYLCASTEGGGYTFGSGTRLTVV.

The chain carries TRBV18 and TRBJ1-5; 9 positions match TRBD1. CDR3 length: 15 amino acids. CDR1 is KGHSH, CDR2 LQKENI, per germline. V shed 2 bases, J shed 1 base, and the junction held 0 bases outside the gene matches. This chain's CDR3 is CASSPGQGSNQPQHF. CDR3 bases: TGTGCCAGCTCACCAGGACAGGGGAGCAATCAGCCCCAGCATTTT.

The J gene is TRBJ2-3, the V gene TRBV7-3, with TRBD2 matching 7 bases. There are 16 residues in the CDR3. Germline-derived CDR1 and CDR2 are SGHTA and FQGTGA. J lost 0 bases, V lost 1 base, and 4 bases had no gene match. The CDR3 nucleotides are TGTGCCAGCAGCTTAAGTCTAGCGGACAGCACAGATACGCAGTATTTT. Translation: CASSLSLADSTDTQYF.

This clone was counted between two and nine times. This chain links TRBV5-6 with TRBJ1-5, with D possibly being TRBD1 (6 bases). V gave up 9 bases and J gave up 2 bases, with 18 bases separating them. The CDR3 has 15 amino acids. Germline lookup yields CDR1 SGHDT and CDR2 YYEEEE. The CDR3 bases are TGTGCCACCAGGTCGGGGGGCAGGGGCAATCAGCCCCAGCATTTT. Residues: CATRSGGRGNQPQHF.

The chain recombines TRBV2 with TRBJ1-1; 9 bases align to TRBD1. V dropped 8 bases and J dropped 1; count of bases not matched to a gene: 8. Germline assignment: CDR1 SNHLY and CDR2 FYNNEI. This CDR3 has 15 amino acids. In DNA, the CDR3 is TGTGCCAGCGGACAAACAGGGGGCTGGAACACTGAAGCTTTCTTT. Amino acids: CASGQTGGWNTEAFF.

This rearrangement joins TRBV19 to TRBJ2-7, with D possibly TRBD1 on 5 matching bases. Trimming cost V 5 bases and J 3 bases, with 14 bases left between them. The germline gives CDR1 LNHDA, CDR2 SQIVND (reference sequence). This CDR3 has 14 residues. CDR3 sequence (DNA): TGTGCCAGTAGTCCAGGGCTGAGAGGCTACGAGCAGTACTTC. It codes for CASSPGLRGYEQYF.

The gene calls are TRBV9 and TRBJ2-7; 8 nucleotides align to TRBD2. Per germline, CDR1 SGDLS and CDR2 YYNGEE. CDR3 length: 16 amino acids. The V gene end was trimmed by 2 bases and the J gene end by 3 bases; junction bases not matched to a gene: 10. This CDR3 reads CASSVIKRELSYEQYF. In DNA, the CDR3 is TGTGCCAGCAGCGTTATTAAGCGGGAGTTGAGCTACGAGCAGTACTTC.

This rearrangement joins TRBV7-9 to TRBJ2-5; D may be TRBD1 (5 bases). The CDR3 has 15 amino acids. Germline loops: CDR1 SEHNR, CDR2 FQNEAQ (reference sequence). V lost 1 base, J lost 2 bases, and 11 bases lay in between. The CDR3 DNA is TGTGCCAGCAGCTTAGGGGCAGGGATTCAAGAGACCCAGTACTTC. Protein product: CASSLGAGIQETQYF.

The rearrangement links TRBV9 to TRBJ1-3; perhaps TRBD1 as D (5 bases). The CDR3 contains 16 residues. Germline V gene data show CDR1 as SGDLS and CDR2 as YYNGEE. The germline V and J ends were trimmed by 0 bases and 4 bases, with 14 bases remaining between them. The CDR3 here is CASSVDQGSPGNTIYF. Written as DNA, the CDR3 is TGTGCCAGCAGCGTAGATCAGGGATCGCCGGGAAACACCATATATTTT.

V is TRBV29-1 and J is TRBJ1-4; 10 bases map to TRBD1. V lost 4 bases to trimming and J lost 3 bases; unmatched junction nucleotides: 8. The CDR3 runs to 16 residues. CDR1 and CDR2 from the germline V gene are SQVTM and ANQGSEA. In nucleotides, the CDR3 is TGCAGCGTTGCGGCCTTCGACAGGGGGCCTAATGAAAAACTGTTTTTT. Translated: CSVAAFDRGPNEKLFF.

The chain joins TRBV5-1 to TRBJ2-7; D is possibly TRBD1 (6 bases). CDR3 length equals 17 residues. V was cut by 0 bases and J by 0 bases, with 16 bases left in between. Per the germline V gene, CDR1 is SGHRS and CDR2 is YFSETQ. CDR3 bases: TGCGCCAGCAGCTTGGCCGGTTACCAGGGGAACTCCTACGAGCAGTACTTC. It is translated as CASSLAGYQGNSYEQYF.

V gene TRBV30 combines with J gene TRBJ2-1; 7 bases are shared with TRBD1. The V and J ends lost 2 bases and 0 bases, in that order; junction bases with no gene match: 4. The CDR3 loop spans 15 amino acids. Germline V lookup: CDR1 GTSNPN, CDR2 SVGIG (reference sequence). The CDR3 nucleotides are TGTGCCTGGAGTCCGACAGGGAGCTCCTACAATGAGCAGTTCTTC. It encodes CAWSPTGSSYNEQFF.

The rearrangement joins TRBV9 to TRBJ2-1, with 7 bases lining up with TRBD1. CDR3 size: 16 residues. V dropped 3 bases and J dropped 6; count of bases not matched to a gene: 12. Germline loops: CDR1 SGDLS, CDR2 YYNGEE. CDR3 region: CASSALTGLNFNEQFF. CDR3 bases: TGTGCCAGCAGCGCCTTGACAGGGTTAAATTTCAATGAGCAGTTCTTC.

In its sample, this clone was seen a few times. This chain joins TRBV9 and TRBJ2-2; tentative D call: TRBD1 (6 bases). V dropped 2 bases and J dropped 3 bases, with 11 bases sitting between them. Germline loops: CDR1 SGDLS, CDR2 YYNGEE. The CDR3 has 15 amino acids. This CDR3 reads CASSVVDRHTGELFF. CDR3 in DNA: TGTGCCAGCAGCGTTGTCGACAGGCACACCGGGGAGCTGTTTTTT.

This clone has a single count. This rearrangement joins TRBV5-1 to TRBJ2-7, with D possibly matching TRBD1 (6 bases). The germline gives CDR1 SGHRS, CDR2 YFSETQ. This CDR3 region has 13 residues. V gave up 2 bases and J gave up 5 bases, with 11 bases separating them. The CDR3 region is CASSLTGQNEQYF. Written as DNA, the CDR3 is TGCGCCAGCAGCTTAACAGGGCAAAACGAGCAGTACTTC.